The clone carrying this T cell receptor beta chain was seen a few times. Its target is not known. TCR alpha and beta CDR3 regions were amplified from RNA using iRepertoire nested multiplex PCR. Input was roughly 85-450 ng of tissue mRNA or PBMC total RNA. TCRdb fed the multiplex PCR reads into MiXCR, producing one record per CDR3 protein. The data contain about 410,000 distinct CDR3 sequences, 35% to 45% of them singletons. CDR1 and CDR2 (germline): SGHVS, FQNEAQ. V lost 6 bases, J lost 4 bases, and 7 bases stayed unmatched. The CDR3 runs 15 residues. The sample comes from a study of glioma-infiltrating T cells. At the level of the study: Low-grade gliomas were grade II; glioblastomas were grade IV at initial diagnosis.

Whole-study findings and limits: Non-neoplastic patients had below-expected tissue-blood divergence, while all gliomas exceeded expectation.

V gene TRBV7-8 combines with J gene TRBJ1-4; 8 bases match TRBD1. The sequenced sample consisted of glioma tissue, nonneoplastic brain tissue, or PBMCs (not recorded which). The sequence came from a human donor with low-grade glioma or glioblastoma, undergoing nonglioma brain surgery, or in good health (not recorded which). The CDR3 DNA reads as TGTGCCAGCAGTAACCAGACAGGGGTTAATGAAAAACTGTTTTTT. Translation: CASSNQTGVNEKLFF. The complete variable domain, with remaining parts taken from reference TRBV7-8 and TRBJ1-4, reads GAGVSQSPRYKVAKRGQDVALRCDPISGHVSLFWYQQALGQGPEFLTYFQNEAQLDKSGLPSDRFFAERPEGSVSTLKIQRTQQEDSAVYLCASSNQTGVNEKLFFGSGTQLSVL.